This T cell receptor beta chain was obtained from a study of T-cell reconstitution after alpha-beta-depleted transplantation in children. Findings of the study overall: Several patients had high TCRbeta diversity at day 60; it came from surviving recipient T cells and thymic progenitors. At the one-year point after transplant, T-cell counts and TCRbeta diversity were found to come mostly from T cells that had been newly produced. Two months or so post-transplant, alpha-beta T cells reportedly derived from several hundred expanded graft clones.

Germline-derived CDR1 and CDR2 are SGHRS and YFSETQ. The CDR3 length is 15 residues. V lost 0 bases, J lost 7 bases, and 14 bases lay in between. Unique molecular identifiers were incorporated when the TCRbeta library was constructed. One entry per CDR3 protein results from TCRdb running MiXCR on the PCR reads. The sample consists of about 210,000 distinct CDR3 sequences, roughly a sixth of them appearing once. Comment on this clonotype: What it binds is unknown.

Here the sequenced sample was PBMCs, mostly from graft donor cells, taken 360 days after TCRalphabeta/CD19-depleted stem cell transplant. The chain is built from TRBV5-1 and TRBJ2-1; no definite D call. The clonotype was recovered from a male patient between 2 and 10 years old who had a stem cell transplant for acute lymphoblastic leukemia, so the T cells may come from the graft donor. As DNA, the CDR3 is TGCGCCAGCAGCTTGGCCCACCCCGTCGGGAATGAGCAGTTCTTC. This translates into CASSLAHPVGNEQFF.